The source of this T cell receptor (beta chain) is a study of vaccination and CD4 T cells after COVID-19. Concerning this clonotype itself: Its cognate antigen is unknown.

Sequenced with the Oncomine TCR Beta short-read assay was DNA taken from cultured CD4+ T cells. A single record per CDR3 protein comes from TCRdb applying MiXCR to the PCR reads. The sample includes approximately 11,000 distinct CDR3 sequences, around 58% of them seen just once. Germline CDR1 and CDR2: SGHRS and YFSETQ. CDR3 size: 13 residues. The V end lost 4 bases, the J end lost 0 bases, and 7 bases lay between the germline ends. The treatment here: 10-day PBMC culture with coronavirus spike peptide pools or control peptides (ViraFEST assay). This TCR came from a human donor who had recovered from COVID-19. The chain combines TRBV5-1 with TRBJ1-1; D call uncertain. The sample was CD4+ T cells from blood, cultured in vitro. The CDR3 here is CASSATVNTEAFF. The CDR3 coding sequence is TGCGCCAGCAGCGCGACGGTGAACACTGAAGCTTTCTTT.